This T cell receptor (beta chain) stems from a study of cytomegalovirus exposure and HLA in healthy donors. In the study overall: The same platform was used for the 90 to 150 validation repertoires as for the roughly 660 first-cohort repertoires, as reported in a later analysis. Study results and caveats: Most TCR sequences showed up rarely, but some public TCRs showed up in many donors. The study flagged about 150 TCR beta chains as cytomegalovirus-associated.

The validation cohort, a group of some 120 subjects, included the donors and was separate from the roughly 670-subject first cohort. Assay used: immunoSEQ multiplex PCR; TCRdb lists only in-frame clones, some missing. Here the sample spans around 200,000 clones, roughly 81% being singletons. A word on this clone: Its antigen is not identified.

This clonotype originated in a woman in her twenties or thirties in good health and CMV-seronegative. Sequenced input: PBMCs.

The CDR3 spells CASRLGASNQPQHF. The CDR3 DNA is TGTGCCAGCAGGTTGGGGGCAAGCAATCAGCCCCAGCATTTT. The chain combines TRBV6-6 with TRBJ1-5; a weak D match, TRBD1 (6 bases). The CDR3 extends over 14 amino acids. V was pared by 6 bases and J by 1 base, with 10 bases between. CDR1 MNHNY and CDR2 SVGAGI come from the germline V gene (reference sequence).